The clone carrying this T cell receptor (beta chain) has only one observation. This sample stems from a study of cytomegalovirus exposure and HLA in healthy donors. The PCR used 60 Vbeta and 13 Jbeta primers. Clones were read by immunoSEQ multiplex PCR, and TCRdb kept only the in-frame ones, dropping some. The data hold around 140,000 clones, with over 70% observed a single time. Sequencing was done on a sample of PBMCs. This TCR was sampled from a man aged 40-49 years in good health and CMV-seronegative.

CDR3 in DNA: TGTGCCACTGGGACAGGCCGTTGGGCTTTCTTT. Translation: CATGTGRWAFF. This chain uses TRBV25-1 with TRBJ1-1, with 8 bases matching TRBD1. CDR3 length: 11 amino acids. J lost 11 bases, V lost 10 bases, and 9 bases had no gene match. Germline loops: CDR1 MGHDK, CDR2 SYGVNS.